This is a list of T cell receptor beta chains from one sample in a study of cytomegalovirus exposure and HLA in healthy donors. TCRdb's copy holds only in-frame clones and misses some; the assay was immunoSEQ multiplex PCR. The data hold nearly 110,000 clones, with approximately 79% observed a single time. Material: PBMCs. Every receptor here comes from a man aged 60 to 75 in good health and CMV-seronegative. CDR3s include the opening cysteine and the closing phenylalanine or tryptophan. The order of the fields is V gene, D gene, CDR3 length, clone size, J gene, CDR3 protein, CDR3 DNA. D genes are given only for firm matches. The size of a clone is reported for some rows only, either as once, few or many, or as a class for expanded clones.

>TRBV5-6|.|15|.|TRBJ1-4
CASSLYTAVYEKLFF
TGTGCCAGCAGCTTGTACACCGCGGTTTATGAAAAACTGTTTTTT
>TRBV7-2|TRBD1|16|few|TRBJ1-6
CASSFIVKGARSPLHF
TGTGCCAGCAGCTTCATCGTGAAGGGGGCGAGATCACCCCTCCACTTT
>TRBV10-3|TRBD1|14|.|TRBJ1-4
CAISTGTENEKLFF
TGTGCCATCAGTACCGGGACAGAGAATGAAAAACTGTTTTTT
>TRBV27|TRBD1|16|.|TRBJ2-3
CASSHPQGSSTDTQYF
TGTGCCAGCAGTCACCCACAGGGGTCTAGCACAGATACGCAGTATTTT
>TRBV9|TRBD1|13|.|TRBJ1-2
CASSGDSFVGYTF
TGTGCCAGCAGCGGGGACAGTTTTGTTGGCTACACCTTC
>TRBV18|TRBD1|11|.|TRBJ1-1
CASSLDRDAFF
TGTGCCAGCTCACTCGACAGGGATGCTTTCTTT
>TRBV13|.|13|few|TRBJ1-1
CASSSREGTEAFF
TGTGCCAGCAGCTCCAGGGAGGGTACTGAAGCTTTCTTT
>TRBV9|TRBD2|16|.|TRBJ2-3
CASSVGLAGVTDTQYF
TGTGCCAGCAGCGTAGGACTAGCGGGGGTTACAGATACGCAGTATTTT
>TRBV20-1|.|10|.|TRBJ2-5
CSAPIETQYF
TGCAGTGCTCCAATAGAGACCCAGTACTTC
>TRBV5-1|TRBD2|15|.|TRBJ2-1
CASSSGTSGGEEQFF
TGCGCCAGCAGCTCGGGGACTAGCGGGGGAGAAGAGCAGTTCTTC
>TRBV6-1|.|14|once|TRBJ1-5
CASIAQVSNQPQHF
TGTGCCAGCATAGCGCAGGTCAGCAATCAGCCCCAGCATTTT
>TRBV5-1|.|15|.|TRBJ2-2
CASSKRTANTGELFF
TGCGCCAGCAGCAAAAGGACAGCGAACACCGGGGAGCTGTTTTTT
>TRBV6-1|TRBD1|13|.|TRBJ2-1
CASSKGQGNEQFF
TGTGCCAGCAGTAAGGGACAGGGAAATGAGCAGTTCTTC
>TRBV9|.|15|.|TRBJ2-5
CASSVEVRQGETQYF
TGTGCCAGCAGCGTAGAGGTCCGGCAGGGGGAGACCCAGTACTTC
>TRBV30|TRBD1|11|.|TRBJ2-7
CAWGQGYEQYF
TGTGCCTGGGGACAGGGATACGAGCAGTACTTC
>TRBV19|TRBD1|15|.|TRBJ1-6
CASSRWTGSGSPLHF
TGTGCCAGTAGTAGATGGACAGGGAGTGGTTCACCCCTCCACTTT
>TRBV28|.|12|.|TRBJ1-5
CASRTGSQPQHF
TGTGCCAGCAGGACCGGGAGTCAGCCCCAGCATTTT
>TRBV7-3|.|13|.|TRBJ2-3
CASSLSSVDTQYF
TGTGCCAGCAGCTTATCTAGTGTCGATACGCAGTATTTT
>TRBV7-3|.|13|.|TRBJ1-1
CASRKTENTEAFF
TGTGCCAGCAGAAAAACAGAGAACACTGAAGCTTTCTTT
>TRBV7-2|TRBD2|15|.|TRBJ2-3
CASILGGGRGDTQYF
TGTGCCAGCATCCTAGGCGGGGGGCGAGGAGATACGCAGTATTTT
>TRBV6-1|TRBD1|16|.|TRBJ2-2
CANSGRQGARTGELFF
TGTGCCAACAGTGGGAGACAGGGGGCGAGGACCGGGGAGCTGTTTTTT
>TRBV7-2|TRBD1|16|.|TRBJ1-2
CASSRTWDRGNYGYTF
TGTGCCAGCAGCCGGACTTGGGACAGGGGTAACTATGGCTACACCTTC
>TRBV7-2|.|15|.|TRBJ1-4
CASSSQSGRVEKLFF
TGTGCCAGCAGCTCTCAATCTGGGAGAGTGGAAAAACTGTTTTTT
>TRBV9|.|13|.|TRBJ2-1
CASSVGDTTEQFF
TGTGCCAGCAGCGTAGGAGACACCACTGAGCAGTTCTTC
>TRBV7-2|TRBD1|14|.|TRBJ1-2
CASSYTGAGYGYTF
TGTGCCAGCAGCTACACAGGGGCGGGCTATGGCTACACCTTC
>TRBV11-2|TRBD1|12|.|TRBJ2-5
CASSAMDRGQYF
TGTGCCAGCAGCGCAATGGACAGGGGGCAGTACTTC
>TRBV7-6|.|16|.|TRBJ2-5
CASSLAAGGGGETQYF
TGTGCCAGCAGCTTAGCAGCCGGCGGGGGCGGGGAGACCCAGTACTTC
>TRBV27|.|16|.|TRBJ2-1
CASSRNPGVYYNEQFF
TGTGCCAGCAGTCGCAACCCAGGGGTGTACTACAATGAGCAGTTCTTC
>TRBV28|.|16|.|TRBJ1-2
CASTLRVAGGNYGYTF
TGTGCCAGCACCTTAAGGGTGGCGGGAGGGAACTATGGCTACACCTTC
>TRBV5-1|.|15|.|TRBJ2-5
CASSSPELIQETQYF
TGCGCCAGCAGCTCTCCGGAGCTCATTCAAGAGACCCAGTACTTC
>TRBV6-6|TRBD1|13|.|TRBJ1-6
CASSRRDSLDLHF
TGTGCCAGCAGTCGCCGGGACAGCTTGGACCTCCACTTT
>TRBV27|TRBD1|13|.|TRBJ2-7
CASSLTGPYEQYF
TGTGCCAGCAGCCTGACAGGGCCGTACGAGCAGTACTTC
>TRBV19|TRBD1|14|.|TRBJ1-1
CASSIQGENTEAFF
TGTGCCAGTAGTATCCAGGGGGAGAACACTGAAGCTTTCTTT
>TRBV2|.|14|.|TRBJ2-5
CASSLQGLQETQYF
TGTGCCAGCAGTCTACAGGGCCTCCAAGAGACCCAGTACTTC
>TRBV7-9|.|17|.|TRBJ1-4
CASSLGSDSRLSEKLFF
TGTGCCAGCAGCTTAGGGTCCGATTCAAGACTTTCCGAAAAACTGTTTTTT
>TRBV12-5|.|14|.|TRBJ2-1
CASGLWPSINEQFF
TGTGCTAGTGGTTTGTGGCCATCCATCAATGAGCAGTTCTTC
>TRBV28|.|15|.|TRBJ1-4
CASSFMGQTNEKLFF
TGTGCCAGCAGTTTCATGGGCCAAACTAATGAAAAACTGTTTTTT
>TRBV29-1|TRBD1|13|.|TRBJ1-3
CSVEPGQGNTIYF
TGCAGCGTAGAACCGGGACAGGGAAACACCATATATTTT
>TRBV4-3|TRBD2|19|.|TRBJ2-5
CASSQSAGLAGGMAGTQYF
TGCGCCAGCAGCCAATCGGCCGGACTAGCGGGGGGCATGGCCGGGACCCAGTACTTC
>TRBV28|.|14|.|TRBJ1-5
CASRGEGENQPQHF
TGTGCCAGCAGAGGGGAGGGTGAAAATCAGCCCCAGCATTTT
>TRBV10-3|.|14|.|TRBJ1-2
CAISEQGIYYGYTF
TGTGCCATCAGTGAGCAGGGGATTTACTATGGCTACACCTTC
>TRBV5-4|TRBD1|13|.|TRBJ1-2
CASSFGTAYGYTF
TGTGCCAGCAGCTTCGGGACAGCCTATGGCTACACCTTC
>TRBV7-2|TRBD1|16|.|TRBJ1-5
CASSLKAAGGYQPQHF
TGTGCCAGCAGCTTAAAGGCGGCAGGGGGGTACCAGCCCCAGCATTTT
>TRBV6-6|TRBD1|14|few|TRBJ1-2
CASVDRGSFYGYTF
TGTGCCAGCGTAGACAGGGGGTCTTTCTATGGCTACACCTTC
>TRBV30|.|13|.|TRBJ1-4
CAWGGATNEKLFF
TGTGCCTGGGGGGGGGCAACTAATGAAAAACTGTTTTTT
>TRBV4-2|.|17|.|TRBJ1-1
CASSQDGGVRVNTEAFF
TGTGCCAGCAGCCAAGATGGAGGGGTCAGAGTGAACACTGAAGCTTTCTTT
>TRBV15|TRBD1|16|.|TRBJ1-1
CATSRNRGRLGTEAFF
TGTGCCACCAGCAGGAACAGGGGGCGCTTGGGCACTGAAGCTTTCTTT
>TRBV11-2|.|15|.|TRBJ2-7
CASSLVVDSPYEQYF
TGTGCCAGCAGCTTAGTGGTTGACAGCCCCTACGAGCAGTACTTC
>TRBV5-4|.|14|.|TRBJ2-2
CASSLMSGTGELFF
TGTGCCAGCAGCTTGATGTCGGGGACCGGGGAGCTGTTTTTT
>TRBV7-9|.|13|few|TRBJ1-4
CASEPGVGEKLFF
TGTGCCAGTGAACCGGGGGTGGGAGAAAAACTGTTTTTT
>TRBV6-1|TRBD2|18|.|TRBJ2-5
CASSDGRISGSIRETQYF
TGTGCCAGCAGTGACGGGCGGATTAGCGGGTCCATTCGGGAGACCCAGTACTTC